This T cell receptor (beta chain) derives from a study of shared clonotypes between healthy human individuals. Study overall: Aged between 18 and 49, the donors were a couple of women and three men. Three plates were used per donor for CD4 naive, three for CD4 memory, two for CD8 naive and one for CD8 memory.

There are a few counts of this clone. Its antigen is as yet unknown. This specimen includes other DNA sequences encoding the same CDR3. General study results and limits: Around 4.9% of naive CD4 clonotypes were shared across a handful of donors. What naive subsets generally showed was a larger estimated richness than memory subsets showed.

Germline V CDR1 and CDR2: DFQATT, SNEGSKA (reference sequence). V dropped 4 bases and J dropped 4 bases, with 8 bases sitting between them. This CDR3 comprises 11 residues. The data were produced by immunoSEQ multiplex PCR, yet TCRdb's version contains in-frame clones alone and is incomplete. The sample lists 600,000 to 800,000 clones, over 55% seen once, with 1.8% in the top ten. The sample comprised memory CD4+ T cells sorted from blood. Stated subset: CD45RA-negative fraction. The rearrangement uses TRBV20-1 and TRBJ2-7; D ambiguous. This TCR derives from a woman aged 25 to 39 in good health. The CDR3 region is CSATDLYEQYF. The CDR3 nucleotides are TGCAGTGCTACTGACTTATACGAGCAGTACTTC.